This TCR beta chain came from a study of blood T cell repertoires in COVID-19. Overall study context: Researchers got acute and convalescent COVID-19 samples from the United States, Italy and Spain. PBMCs, B-cell-depleted T cells, or T cells were the source of the cDNA or gDNA that made up the material.

Authors' data handling: Amplification of reference gene primers was used by the study to estimate nucleated cell counts. Assay used: immunoSEQ multiplex PCR; TCRdb lists only in-frame clones, some missing. The V and J calls and the clone size are those of that table, but D and trimming were determined from the DNA. The table lists about 180,000 clones, approximately 88% of them singletons, with 4% in the top ten. The CDR3 totals 15 residues. After removal of 4 bases from V and 8 bases from J, the junction contained 10 bases not matched to a gene. In germline, CDR1 is SGHRS, CDR2 YFSETQ. This chain links TRBV5-1 with TRBJ1-4; 8 bases align to TRBD1. The sample was peripheral blood. The origin of this receptor is a woman aged 25 to 39 with acute or convalescent COVID-19. The CDR3 here is CASSIQGADYEKLFF. CDR3 coding DNA: TGCGCCAGCAGCATCCAGGGGGCGGATTACGAAAAACTGTTTTTT.